These 15 T cell receptor beta chains were all obtained from the same sample, sequenced in a study of spatial heterogeneity in lung cancer. TCRdb processed the 5' RACE reads anew with MiXCR; each CDR3 protein has one entry. The sample has roughly 10,000 distinct CDR3 sequences; about 23% are singletons. Stated time point: blood at routine non-recurrence follow-up after resection. The material sequenced was PBMCs, taken at follow-up. The receptors were sampled from a female donor with early-stage non-small cell lung cancer.

By proportion, this clonotype is medium-sized (0.01 to 0.1%). The rearrangement joins TRBV11-2 to TRBJ2-7; a weak D match, TRBD1 (7 bases). V was clipped by 5 bases and J by 0 bases, with 17 bases between them. The CDR3 contains 16 residues. Germline loops: CDR1 SGHAT, CDR2 FQNNGV. CDR3 protein: CASSLRRQGLSYEQYF. The DNA for the CDR3 is TGTGCCAGCAGCCTGAGAAGACAGGGACTCTCCTACGAGCAGTACTTC.

Sample share makes this clonotype medium-sized (0.01 to 0.1%). The rearrangement links TRBV6-1 to TRBJ1-4; tentative D call: TRBD1 (6 bases). This CDR3 has 14 residues. In germline, CDR1 is MNHNS, CDR2 SASEGT. Trimming stripped 6 bases from V and 0 bases from J, with 8 bases between. Written as DNA, the CDR3 is TGTGCCAGCAGCCGACAGGCAACTAATGAAAAACTGTTTTTT. This sequence encodes CASSRQATNEKLFF.

This clonotype occurred a few times. The V call is TRBV20-1, the J call TRBJ2-7, with 8 bases aligning to TRBD1. Germline assignment: CDR1 DFQATT and CDR2 SNEGSKA (reference sequence). The CDR3 runs to 14 residues. V lost 1 base, J lost 5 bases, and 7 bases stayed unmatched. Here the CDR3 reads CSARVGTGNNEQYF. The DNA of the CDR3 is TGCAGTGCTAGAGTGGGGACAGGTAACAACGAGCAGTACTTC.

This clonotype has a handful of counts. The chain has TRBV7-2 and TRBJ2-7, with 9 nucleotides matching TRBD1. J lost 5 bases, V lost 4 bases, and 3 bases had no gene match. Germline CDR1 is SGHTA and CDR2 is FQGNSA. The CDR3 is 13 residues long. The CDR3 sequence: CASSYGTGHEQYF. The CDR3 coding sequence is TGTGCCAGCAGCTACGGGACAGGGCACGAGCAGTACTTC.

This chain links TRBV3-1 with TRBJ2-5; 7 nucleotides line up with TRBD1. V trimming: 1 base; J trimming: 6 bases; junction bases outside the gene matches: 2. CDR1 and CDR2 from the germline V gene are LGHDT and YNNKEL (reference sequence). This CDR3 region has 13 residues. The CDR3 loop is CASSQGGGKTQYF. As DNA, the CDR3 is TGTGCCAGCAGCCAAGGAGGGGGCAAGACCCAGTACTTC.

This clonotype turned up a few times. The chain carries TRBV7-8 and TRBJ2-7; 7 bases are shared with TRBD1. Germline CDR1 and CDR2: SGHVS and FQNEAQ. The V gene end was trimmed by 3 bases and the J gene end by 6 bases; junction bases not matched to a gene: 8. The CDR3 contains 14 residues. The DNA for the CDR3 is TGTGCCAGCAGCTTGAACAGGGGAAGTTCCGAGCAGTACTTC. This sequence encodes CASSLNRGSSEQYF.

The genes are TRBV30 and TRBJ2-7; possible D gene TRBD2, 6 bases. Germline loops: CDR1 GTSNPN, CDR2 SVGIG (reference sequence). V lost 1 base and J 3 bases, leaving 13 bases between the germline ends. The CDR3 runs to 14 residues. CDR3 sequence reads: CAWSGSSGIYEQYF. CDR3 DNA sequence: TGTGCCTGGAGTGGAAGTAGCGGAATCTACGAGCAGTACTTC.

Relative to its sample, this clonotype is medium-sized. The chain recombines TRBV7-9 with TRBJ2-1; the match to TRBD2 covers 7 bases. V shed 5 bases, J shed 0 bases, and the junction held 10 bases outside the gene matches. In germline, CDR1 is SEHNR, CDR2 FQNEAQ (reference sequence). This CDR3 is 17 amino acids long. The DNA of the CDR3 is TGTGCCAGCAGCCCGCCGACTAGCCGGAGCTCCTACAATGAGCAGTTCTTC. The encoded protein is CASSPPTSRSSYNEQFF.

The V and J genes are TRBV7-2 and TRBJ1-6; unclear D gene. V lost 1 base and J 9 bases, leaving 16 bases between the germline ends. This CDR3 is built from 16 residues. In germline, CDR1 is SGHTA, CDR2 FQGNSA. The CDR3 region is CASSLEEREAGSPLHF. The DNA for the CDR3 is TGTGCCAGCAGCTTAGAAGAAAGGGAGGCGGGTTCACCCCTCCACTTT.

This chain uses TRBV24-1 with TRBJ2-2, with a weak D call TRBD2 (6 bases). Germline V CDR1 and CDR2: KGHDR, SFDVKD. The CDR3 extends over 18 amino acids. Trimming cost V 5 bases and J 1 base, with 19 bases left between them. The CDR3 DNA reads as TGTGCCACCAGTGGAACTCGAGGCGGGACCGGGAACACCGGGGAGCTGTTTTTT. Its protein is CATSGTRGGTGNTGELFF.

The chain is built from TRBV18 and TRBJ2-1, with D maybe TRBD1 (6 bases). CDR3 length: 16 amino acids. The germline V and J ends were trimmed by 0 bases and 9 bases, with 18 bases remaining between them. CDR1 and CDR2 (germline): KGHSH, LQKENI. The CDR3 is CASSPPQGGLNGEQFF. The CDR3 coding sequence is TGTGCCAGCTCACCACCGCAAGGGGGTTTAAACGGTGAGCAGTTCTTC.

This clonotype was observed a few times. The chain uses TRBV10-3 and TRBJ2-7; no clear D gene. V was clipped by 2 bases and J by 3 bases, with 5 bases between them. CDR1 and CDR2 (germline): ENHRY, SYGVKD. The CDR3 has 12 residues. The CDR3 spells CAISEEFYEQYF. The CDR3, as DNA: TGTGCCATCAGTGAGGAATTCTACGAGCAGTACTTC.

The rearrangement links TRBV19 to TRBJ1-2; D is ambiguous. The germline V gene encodes CDR1 LNHDA and CDR2 SQIVND (reference sequence). This CDR3 is 13 amino acids long. The germline V and J ends were trimmed by 10 bases and 9 bases, with 21 bases remaining between them. CDR3 coding DNA: TGTGCCACCGCGGACCCCTCTGAGAGGAGCTACACCTTC. It specifies CATADPSERSYTF.

This clonotype qualifies as medium-sized (0.01 to 0.1%). This chain links TRBV5-4 with TRBJ2-2, with 8 bases aligning to TRBD1. This CDR3 has 15 amino acids. The junction had 4 bases not matched to a gene; V was cut back by 2 bases and J by 4 bases. The germline V gene has CDR1 SGHNT and CDR2 YYREEE (reference sequence). This CDR3 is CASSFNTGGTGELFF. CDR3 sequence (DNA): TGTGCCAGCAGCTTCAACACAGGGGGCACCGGGGAGCTGTTTTTT.

This clonotype was detected a few times. V is TRBV5-1 and J is TRBJ1-5; no firm D call. Trimming cost V 0 bases and J 2 bases, with 6 bases left between them. Germline V lookup: CDR1 SGHRS, CDR2 YFSETQ. The CDR3 contains 14 residues. CDR3 DNA sequence: TGCGCCAGCAGCTTGGGAACAGGCAATCAGCCCCAGCATTTT. It encodes CASSLGTGNQPQHF.